This T cell receptor beta chain derives from a study of blood T cells in healthy people across ages. The CDR3 is made up of 14 amino acids. CDR1 and CDR2 from the germline V gene are SGHRS and YFSETQ. Sample-barcoded 5' priming and a J-beta primer mix drove a second PCR of roughly 7 to 11 cycles. One entry per CDR3 protein results from TCRdb running MiXCR on the 5' RACE reads. The sample has hundreds of thousands of distinct CDR3 sequences, 58% seen once. This receptor was taken from a man aged 55-75 years in good health. The source material was blood. The V gene is TRBV5-1, the J gene TRBJ2-4; 11 nucleotides agree with TRBD1. The DNA end is more similar to TRBJ2-7, so the J call may be wrong. CDR3 coding DNA: TGCGCCAGCGGCAAGGGACAGGGGGCCTACGAGCAGTACTTC. It is translated as CASGKGQGAYEQYF.